The 21 T cell receptor beta chains below were found in one sample sequenced in a study of PD-1 blockade in classical Hodgkin lymphoma. Data came from immunoSEQ multiplex PCR; TCRdb stores just in-frame clones and leaves some out. The data hold some 58,000 clones, with more than 70% observed a single time. Every patient experienced relapse after autologous stem cell transplantation, and brentuximab vedotin exposure varied. The sample consisted of peripheral blood mononuclear cells (PBMCs), taken before the second cycle of nivolumab. These receptors were taken from a human donor with classical Hodgkin lymphoma.

The table lists this clone with a few counts. The chain carries TRBV7-8 and TRBJ2-7; no reliable D call. The germline gives CDR1 SGHVS, CDR2 FQNEAQ. This CDR3 is 13 amino acids long. Trimming cost V 0 bases and J 7 bases, with 10 bases left between them. The CDR3 DNA sequence: TGTGCCAGCAGCTTAGCGTTAAGGTGGGAGCAGTACTTC. The encoded protein is CASSLALRWEQYF.

The chain uses TRBV5-4 and TRBJ2-5, with 7 bases that match TRBD1. The germline gives CDR1 SGHNT, CDR2 YYREEE (reference sequence). The trim removed 7 bases at V and 2 bases at J, leaving 11 bases unmatched. CDR3 size: 15 residues. The CDR3 sequence: CASSNWDRIQETQYF. In DNA, the CDR3 is TGTGCCAGCTCTAATTGGGACAGAATTCAAGAGACCCAGTACTTC.

The chain employs TRBV30 and TRBJ2-3; D not resolved. Trimming took 0 bases from V and 0 from J, leaving 7 bases between them. Germline CDR1 and CDR2: GTSNPN and SVGIG (reference sequence). This CDR3 has 14 amino acids. CDR3 sequence: CAWSVSLSTDTQYF. In DNA form, the CDR3 reads TGTGCCTGGAGTGTATCCCTAAGCACAGATACGCAGTATTTT.

This clone appeared a few times. CDR3 sequence: CASRRQGYNEQFF. Written as DNA, the CDR3 is TGTGCCAGCAGACGACAGGGGTACAATGAGCAGTTCTTC. V usage is TRBV6-5 and J usage is TRBJ2-1, with 8 bases identical to TRBD1. The germline V gene has CDR1 MNHEY and CDR2 SVGAGI. The junction had 2 bases not matched to a gene; V was cut back by 6 bases and J by 4 bases. This CDR3 has 13 amino acids.

This rearrangement joins TRBV6-5 to TRBJ1-4; 7 bases agree with TRBD1. With V trimmed by 4 bases and J by 6 bases, 2 bases remained unmatched. CDR1 is MNHEY and CDR2 is SVGAGI in the germline V gene. The CDR3 contains 13 residues. CDR3 sequence (DNA): TGTGCCAGCAGTTCGGACAGGCATGAAAAACTGTTTTTT. This encodes CASSSDRHEKLFF.

The rearrangement joins TRBV19 to TRBJ1-1; no firm D call. Germline V gene sequence: CDR1 LNHDA, CDR2 SQIVND (reference sequence). The CDR3 totals 14 residues. V was cut by 1 base and J by 2 bases, with 8 bases left in between. CDR3 DNA sequence: TGTGCCAGTAGTATAGCTGGCAGAAACACTGAAGCTTTCTTT. It translates to CASSIAGRNTEAFF.

The rearrangement links TRBV4-2 to TRBJ2-1, with 12 bases matching TRBD2. Unmatched junction bases numbered 3, after V lost 0 bases and J lost 3 bases. CDR3 length: 17 residues. Germline V lookup: CDR1 LGHNA, CDR2 YNFKEQ. This CDR3 is CASSQEPSGGGYNEQFF. The DNA of the CDR3 is TGTGCCAGCAGCCAAGAGCCTAGCGGGGGGGGCTACAATGAGCAGTTCTTC.

The chain uses TRBV19 and TRBJ1-2; 10 positions match TRBD1. V was clipped by 2 bases and J by 2 bases; unmatched bases: 8. This CDR3 has 17 amino acids. Germline CDR1 reads LNHDA; CDR2 reads SQIVND (reference sequence). As DNA, the CDR3 is TGTGCCAGTAGTATACGGGACAGGGGCTTACCCAACTATGGCTACACCTTC. Protein product: CASSIRDRGLPNYGYTF. Based on the CDR3 plus reference TRBV19 and TRBJ1-2, the full variable domain is DGGITQSPKYLFRKEGQNVTLSCEQNLNHDAMYWYRQDPGQGLRLIYYSQIVNDFQKGDIAEGYSVSREKKESFPLTVTSAQKNPTAFYLCASSIRDRGLPNYGYTFGSGTRLTVV.

The V call is TRBV5-1, the J call TRBJ1-4; TRBD1 matches at 9 bases. The CDR3 is 14 residues long. The germline V gene encodes CDR1 SGHRS and CDR2 YFSETQ. J was trimmed by 8 bases and V by 3 bases; bases with no gene match: 5. The DNA of the CDR3 is TGCGCCAGCAGCTGGGGGACAGGGAACGAAAAACTGTTTTTT. This gives the protein CASSWGTGNEKLFF.

The J gene is TRBJ1-5, the V gene TRBV5-1; possible D gene TRBD1, 5 bases. Trimming removed 4 bases from V and 6 bases from J, with 14 bases in between. Looked up from germline, CDR1 is SGHRS and CDR2 is YFSETQ. The CDR3 covers 14 residues. The CDR3 coding sequence is TGCGCCAGCAGCGGGCAGGGATGGCCTCAGCCCCAGCATTTT. Encoded protein: CASSGQGWPQPQHF.

This chain connects TRBV5-1 to TRBJ1-1; 7 bases line up with TRBD1. Per germline, CDR1 SGHRS and CDR2 YFSETQ. This CDR3 comprises 15 residues. The trim removed 4 bases at V and 4 bases at J, leaving 10 bases unmatched. CDR3: CASSTGTAQGTEAFF. The CDR3 DNA sequence: TGCGCCAGCAGCACTGGGACAGCCCAGGGCACTGAAGCTTTCTTT.

The chain uses TRBV5-1 and TRBJ2-7, with D possibly matching TRBD1 (6 bases). This CDR3 comprises 13 residues. Trimming left V 6 bases short and J 1 base short, with 11 bases between. The germline CDR1 and CDR2 sequences are SGHRS and YFSETQ. The CDR3 nucleotides are TGCGCCAGCAACCGGCAGGGGTCCTACGAGCAGTACTTC. Encoded protein: CASNRQGSYEQYF.

The rearrangement uses TRBV6-5 and TRBJ1-6; D remains ambiguous. The germline V gene has CDR1 MNHEY and CDR2 SVGAGI. V was trimmed by 0 bases and J by 6 bases, leaving 9 bases between them. The CDR3 is 15 amino acids. The CDR3 DNA reads as TGTGCCAGCAGTTACTCGGGTCTCCTTAATTCACCCCTCCACTTT. It specifies CASSYSGLLNSPLHF.

The rearrangement joins TRBV18 to TRBJ1-2, with 7 nucleotides matching TRBD1. CDR1 is KGHSH and CDR2 is LQKENI in the germline V gene. V shed 5 bases, J shed 6 bases, and the junction held 6 bases outside the gene matches. CDR3 length: 13 residues. CDR3 DNA sequence: TGTGCCAGCTCAGCAACAGGGGAAAATGGCTACACCTTC. Translation gives CASSATGENGYTF.

The CDR3 protein is CASSLDRGATYNEQFF. As DNA, the CDR3 is TGTGCCAGCAGCTTGGATCGGGGGGCGACCTACAATGAGCAGTTCTTC. The chain uses TRBV5-6 and TRBJ2-1, with D tentatively TRBD2 (7 bases). Germline V gives CDR1 SGHDT, CDR2 YYEEEE. The CDR3 runs to 16 residues. The germline V and J ends were trimmed by 0 bases and 2 bases, with 12 bases remaining between them.

The chain joins TRBV19 to TRBJ1-3; D ambiguous. V lost 3 bases to trimming and J lost 4 bases, with 4 bases between them. CDR1 LNHDA and CDR2 SQIVND come from the germline V gene (reference sequence). This CDR3 has 12 residues. CDR3 protein: CASSILGNTIYF. DNA for the CDR3: TGTGCCAGTAGTATTTTAGGAAACACCATATATTTT. The complete variable domain, with remaining parts taken from reference TRBV19 and TRBJ1-3, reads DGGITQSPKYLFRKEGQNVTLSCEQNLNHDAMYWYRQDPGQGLRLIYYSQIVNDFQKGDIAEGYSVSREKKESFPLTVTSAQKNPTAFYLCASSILGNTIYFGEGSWLTVV.

The chain is built from TRBV7-3 and TRBJ1-5; TRBD1 is a possible D gene (5 bases). V was cut by 5 bases and J by 4 bases, with 15 bases left in between. The CDR3 runs to 15 residues. CDR1 SGHTA and CDR2 FQGTGA come from the germline V gene. CDR3 loop: CASSPTGGLNQPQHF. CDR3 coding DNA: TGTGCCAGCAGCCCGACGGGGGGTTTGAATCAGCCCCAGCATTTT.

The rearrangement uses TRBV19 and TRBJ1-2; D is undetermined. Trimming shortened V by 8 bases and J by 2 bases, and 15 bases separated the two germline ends. Germline loops: CDR1 LNHDA, CDR2 SQIVND (reference sequence). The CDR3 spans 14 residues. CDR3 protein: CASGIPTGNYGYTF. In DNA, the CDR3 is TGTGCCAGTGGGATACCGACCGGCAACTATGGCTACACCTTC.

The chain employs TRBV5-1 and TRBJ1-2, with no clear D. The CDR3 covers 14 residues. Trimming stripped 2 bases from V and 2 bases from J, with 10 bases between. The V gene's germline CDR1 is SGHRS and CDR2 YFSETQ. The CDR3 region is CASSFGGANYGYTF. The DNA for the CDR3 is TGCGCCAGCAGCTTCGGAGGAGCAAACTATGGCTACACCTTC.

This clone has just a few counts. The chain couples TRBV7-9 to TRBJ1-6, with D possibly TRBD1 on 5 matching bases. V lost 5 bases and J 6 bases, leaving 14 bases between the germline ends. Germline V gene lookup returns CDR1 SEHNR and CDR2 FQNEAQ (reference sequence). CDR3 size: 15 residues. The CDR3 nucleotides are TGTGCCAGCAGCCCGGGGACCTGGGGTAATTCACCCCTCCACTTT. This sequence encodes CASSPGTWGNSPLHF.

This chain uses TRBV27 with TRBJ1-2; TRBD1 aligns across 7 bases. The V segment lost 2 bases and the J segment 2 bases; nucleotides outside the gene matches: 5. CDR3 length: 15 residues. Germline lookup yields CDR1 MNHEY and CDR2 SMNVEV (reference sequence). The CDR3 DNA reads as TGTGCCAGCAGTTTAGAAGCCAGGGGGAACTATGGCTACACCTTC. It specifies CASSLEARGNYGYTF.